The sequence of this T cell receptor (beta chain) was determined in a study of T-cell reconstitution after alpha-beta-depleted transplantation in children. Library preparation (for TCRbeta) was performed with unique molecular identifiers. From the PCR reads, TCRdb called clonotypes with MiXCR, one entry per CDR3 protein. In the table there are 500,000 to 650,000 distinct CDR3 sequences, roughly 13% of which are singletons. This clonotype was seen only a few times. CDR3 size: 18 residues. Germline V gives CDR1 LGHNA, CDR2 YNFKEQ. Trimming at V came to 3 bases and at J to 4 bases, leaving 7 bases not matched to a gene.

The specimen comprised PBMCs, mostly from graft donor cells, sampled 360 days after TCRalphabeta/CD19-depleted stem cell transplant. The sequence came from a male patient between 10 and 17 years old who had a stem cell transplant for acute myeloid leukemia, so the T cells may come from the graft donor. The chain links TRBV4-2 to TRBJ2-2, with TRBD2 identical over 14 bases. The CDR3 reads CASSHEGGLAGVTGELFF. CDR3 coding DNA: TGTGCCAGCAGCCACGAAGGGGGACTAGCGGGAGTCACCGGGGAGCTGTTTTTT.